The T cell receptor (beta chain) described here comes from a study of T-cell reconstitution after alpha-beta-depleted transplantation in children. This clonotype was recorded at least ten times. The library targeted TCRbeta and was prepared with unique molecular identifiers. TCRdb re-called the PCR reads with MiXCR, one entry per CDR3 protein. The table shows approximately 510,000 distinct CDR3 sequences, with about 17% occurring only once. The TCR comes from a human donor who donated a stem cell graft to a child with acute lymphoblastic leukemia. Sequencing used PBMCs from the stem cell graft donor, obtained from the stem cell graft.

CDR3 nucleotide sequence: TGCGCCAGCAGCTTAGGCCGCTCTGGGGCCAACGTCCTGACTTTC. As protein: CASSLGRSGANVLTF. The chain combines TRBV5-1 with TRBJ2-6, with D uncertain. V lost 2 bases, J lost 0 bases, and 6 bases lay in between. The CDR3 covers 15 residues. Germline assignment: CDR1 SGHRS and CDR2 YFSETQ.